The text below deals with one TCR beta chain. Its target is unknown. V was trimmed by 3 bases and J by 0 bases, leaving 20 bases between them. The CDR3 extends over 17 amino acids. Germline V gives CDR1 SQVTM, CDR2 ANQGSEA. Use of 60 Vbeta and 13 Jbeta primers characterized the PCR. Sequencing was performed with immunoSEQ multiplex PCR; in TCRdb, only in-frame clones are kept and a portion is missing. This sample's table has 140,000 or so clones. This sample stems from a study of cytomegalovirus exposure and HLA in healthy donors. Broader study findings: In a later analysis, compared with equally common non-associated chains, HLA-associated beta chains were more expanded.

The clonotype was recovered from a male donor in good health and CMV-seronegative. Source material: PBMCs. This rearrangement joins TRBV29-1 to TRBJ1-1, with D maybe TRBD1 (6 bases). CDR3 sequence: CSVDGARGSGMNTEAFF. In DNA, the CDR3 is TGCAGCGTTGACGGGGCCAGGGGCAGTGGGATGAACACTGAAGCTTTCTTT.